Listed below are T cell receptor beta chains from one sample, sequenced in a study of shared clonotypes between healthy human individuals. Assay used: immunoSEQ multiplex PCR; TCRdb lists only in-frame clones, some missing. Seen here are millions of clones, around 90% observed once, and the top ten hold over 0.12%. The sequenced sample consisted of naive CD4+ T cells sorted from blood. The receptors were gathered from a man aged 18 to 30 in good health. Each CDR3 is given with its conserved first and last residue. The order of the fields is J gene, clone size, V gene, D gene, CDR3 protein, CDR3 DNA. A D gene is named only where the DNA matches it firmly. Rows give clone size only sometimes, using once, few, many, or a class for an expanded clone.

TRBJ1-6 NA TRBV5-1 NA CASSSRGGTYNSPLHF TGCGCCAGCAGCTCTAGGGGAGGAACCTATAATTCACCCCTCCACTTT
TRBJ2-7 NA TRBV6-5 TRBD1 CASSRQGFSGEQYF TGTGCCAGCAGCCGACAGGGTTTTAGTGGCGAGCAGTACTTC
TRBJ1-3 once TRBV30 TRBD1 CAWTRTGSGNTIYF TGTGCCTGGACAAGGACAGGGTCTGGAAACACCATATATTTT
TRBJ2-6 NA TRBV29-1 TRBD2 CSVAGGSGANVLTF TGCAGCGTTGCGGGGGGCTCTGGGGCCAACGTCCTGACTTTC
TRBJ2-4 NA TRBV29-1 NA CSVEDGGLAKNIQYF TGCAGCGTTGAAGATGGAGGGTTAGCCAAAAACATTCAGTACTTC
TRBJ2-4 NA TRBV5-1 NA CASSPGLSQFKNIQYF TGCGCCAGCAGCCCCGGGTTGAGCCAGTTTAAAAACATTCAGTACTTC
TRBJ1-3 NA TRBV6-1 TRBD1 CASRGTGSGGNTIYF TGTGCCAGCAGGGGGACAGGGTCAGGGGGAAACACCATATATTTT
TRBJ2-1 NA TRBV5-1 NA CASSLSGGQGYNEQFF TGCGCCAGCAGCTTGTCGGGGGGACAAGGATACAATGAGCAGTTCTTC
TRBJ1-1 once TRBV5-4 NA CASSLIYRINAHNLNTEAFF TGTGCCAGCAGCTTGATTTACAGAATAAATGCTCATAACTTGAACACTGAAGCTTTCTTT
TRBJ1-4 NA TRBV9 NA CASSAGGTDQNEKLFF TGTGCCAGCAGCGCGGGGGGGACTGACCAAAATGAAAAACTGTTTTTT
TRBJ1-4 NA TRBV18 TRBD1 CASSPLTGQSGEKLFF TGTGCCAGCTCACCATTAACGGGACAGAGTGGTGAAAAGCTGTTTTTT
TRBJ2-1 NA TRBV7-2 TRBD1 CASSFDRGAYNEQFF TGTGCCAGCAGCTTCGACAGGGGCGCCTACAATGAGCAGTTCTTC
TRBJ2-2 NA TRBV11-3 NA CASSLDGTTGELFF TGTGCCAGCAGCTTAGATGGAACTACCGGGGAGCTGTTTTTT
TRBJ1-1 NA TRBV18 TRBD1 CASSPSTGETEAFF TGTGCCAGCTCACCTTCGACAGGGGAGACTGAAGCTTTCTTT
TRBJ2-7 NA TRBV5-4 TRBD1 CASSRTGQGAYEQYF TGTGCCAGCAGCCGCACGGGACAGGGCGCCTACGAGCAGTACTTC